The T cell receptor beta chain described here comes from a study of regulatory T cells in long-lasting Graves disease (dated by TCRdb to 2020 to 2023). In the study overall: Patients with newly diagnosed Graves' disease had been on antithyroid drugs for under 3 months. Patients with persistent Graves' disease were compared with patients with newly diagnosed Graves' disease using TCR sequencing and RNA sequencing of peripheral blood. The study was conducted in China and was registered as a clinical trial. A total of about 35 samples underwent TCR sequencing: around 13 from persistent and some 20 from newly diagnosed Graves' disease patients. What the work shows at the level of the full study, not this receptor alone: Sequencing and analysis were restricted to the TCR beta chain. A larger number of public clonotypes was shared among persistent patients (more than 2,500) than among newly diagnosed patients (approximately 1,000). Peripheral blood alone was examined, since thyroid tissue, which constituted the primary lesion, could not be accessed. TRBV28, TRBJ1-2 and TRBJ2-5 were preferentially used in persistent disease, while TRBV20-1 and TRBJ2-1 were favored in newly diagnosed disease. Compared with newly diagnosed patients, patients with persistent Graves' disease had lower TCR Shannon entropy and fewer highly expanded clones, which suggests clonal expansion. The small sample size was acknowledged by the authors as a limitation that may reduce accuracy.

Many counts were recorded for this clonotype. What antigen it recognizes has not been identified. Base qualities are not recorded, but no much larger clone differs from it by a single base. According to the germline V gene, CDR1 reads SQVTM and CDR2 reads ANQGSEA. V is cut by 0 bases and J by 8 bases, and the space between the germline ends is 16 bases. The CDR3 runs 14 residues from the cysteine to the phenylalanine. The kept DNA is CDR3 alone, 42 bases in frame from the first base. The library was produced with multiplex PCR. The instrument was an Illumina HiSeq 4000. TCR beta libraries were built with iRepertoire HTBI primers and Arm-PCR amplification of CDR3 regions. Before sequencing, the PCR products underwent gel purification. The original pipeline was this. Gene usage analysis of CDR3 amino acid clonotypes used the 62 TRBV and about 14 TRBJ segments found across samples. Filtered high-quality paired reads were merged into contigs using COPE and FqMerger. BLAST was used to align contigs to IMGT TRBV, TRBD and TRBJ reference genes, and CDR3 was defined according to IMGT. Any clonotype with a frequency above 0.1% was counted as a highly expanded clone. Repertoire diversity was measured by Shannon entropy, and V-J evenness by the Gini coefficient. Clonotypes shared by more than one individual were considered public. Starting from the raw public reads, TCRdb applied fastp trimming at Q25, assembled clones with MiXCR and retained in-frame beta chains. CDR3 protein sequences are deduplicated, and each keeps its most common genes and DNA. These V and J calls derive from TCRdb rather than the authors' analysis. Across this sample there are about 500,000 distinct CDR3 sequences, with about 12% seen only once. The ten largest clones represent 7.5% to 9% of the sample.

The time point label here, explained by the study, means: newly diagnosed GD, antithyroid drugs for less than 3 months. For both TCR sequencing and RNA sequencing, RNA was extracted from PBMCs using TRIzol. The diagnosis of Graves' disease was made according to American Thyroid Association guidelines. Patients were recruited from an endocrinology department in Xi'an, China. From each patient, around 8.3 milliliters of peripheral blood was collected into an EDTA anticoagulant tube. PBMCs were isolated by Ficoll Paque Plus density gradient separation without further T cell sorting. An Agilent 2100 Bioanalyzer and agarose gel were used to check RNA quality, while a NanoDrop 2000 measured RNA concentration. The sample was also reused in another study, on T cells in Graves' hyperthyroidism and ophthalmopathy. The other study reports the following: Graves' hyperthyroidism was defined as stable when no progression to ophthalmopathy occurred over 18 months of follow-up. Hyperthyroidism patients were aged 18 to 65 years and newly diagnosed, with disease duration of less than 2 months. Exclusion was applied to patients with uncontrolled infections, other autoimmune diseases, pregnancy or lactation. Diagnoses were based on clinical symptoms, serum thyroxine and TRAb, thyroid ultrasound and orbital computed tomography. The TCR CDR3 was subjected to a first round of RT-PCR using the HTBI primer set and the Qiagen OneStep RT-PCR kit. Most expanded thyroid clonotypes (frequency above 0.001) were also detected in blood, a finding suggesting that blood repertoires may reflect thyroid immune responses. Ophthalmopathy was separated from stable hyperthyroidism by a 13 V-J signature model, with around 88% sensitivity and about 81% specificity obtained in cross-validation and 80%/75% obtained in testing. In validation, progression to ophthalmopathy was predicted by the model with nearly 71% sensitivity and under 85% specificity, a median of 6.5 months before onset. To identify distinguishing TCR V-J signatures, a discovery cohort of 100 or so patients was used, comprising some 45 with Graves' ophthalmopathy and under 60 with stable Graves' hyperthyroidism. Prospective prediction of ophthalmopathy was tested in an independent validation cohort consisting of roughly 20 hyperthyroidism patients and some 16 patients who later progressed to ophthalmopathy. The roughly 94 discovery patients were randomly divided into training and test sets at a 7:3 ratio. In roughly six Graves' hyperthyroidism patients, the study also compared T-cell repertoires from thyroid tissue with T-cell repertoires from blood. Once sampling was done, hyperthyroidism patients were given methimazole at a starting dose of 30 mg daily, whereas ophthalmopathy patients were given high-dose intravenous methylprednisolone. Libraries were constructed in a second round of multiplex PCR, after which size selection and purification were carried out. Sequencing of the libraries was done on an Illumina HiSeq2000 using paired-end 100 bp reads. SOAPnuke was used to process the raw data, with reads discarded if the reads contained adapters or uncalled bases, had a mean Phred below 15, or lacked an exact constant-primer or identifier match. COPE v1.2.5 was used to merge the high-quality paired reads, and each unique nucleotide sequence was defined as a clonotype. MiTCR v1.1 was used to align clonotypes to the IMGT TRBV, TRBD and TRBJ reference segments. Only V-J combinations with frequency above 0.0001, covering approximately 99% of repertoires, were analysed. The TCS score was defined as the ratio of F50 (clonal expansion) to E x V (chaos), calculated using BLOSUM62-based TCRdist between CDR3 peptides within each V-J. Welch's t-statistics and random forest reduced fewer than 550 V-J features to roughly 13, which were used in a naive Bayes classifier (R e1071). Sample size was not statistically predetermined, and blinding of investigators to group allocation was not performed. The paper reports TCR Vbeta CDR3 sequencing of over 120 peripheral blood samples: around 45 ophthalmopathy, under 80 hyperthyroidism and around 17 progressor patients.

This receptor was obtained from a woman in her twenties or thirties with Graves disease. Donor details come from another sample of the same person, matched by shared clones. Sequenced here: peripheral blood mononuclear cells (PBMCs), sampled at new diagnosis, from a patient treated with antithyroid drugs. The V and J genes are TRBV29-1 and TRBJ1-2; TRBD1 could be the D gene, as 5 bases match. The CDR3 region: CSVEDRAGGQGYTF. The DNA reads TGCAGCGTTGAAGATAGGGCGGGGGGTCAGGGCTACACCTTC.